A selection of T cell receptor beta chains follows, all from one sample in a study of PD-1 blockade in mismatch repair-deficient tumors. Profiling relied on immunoSEQ multiplex PCR, and the TCRdb table lists in-frame clones only, not all of them. The sample has 35,000 to 40,000 clones, around 75% seen once. The source was peripheral blood, collected 4 weeks after starting pembrolizumab. These receptor sequences come from an adult with mismatch repair-deficient cancer. The CDR3 runs from the conserved cysteine through the conserved F or W. A D gene is named only where the DNA matches it firmly. Clone size is stated in some rows and not others, as once, few, many or a class when expanded.

d_call	j_call	clone_size	v_call	cdr3_nt	cdr3_aa
TRBD2	TRBJ2-1	.	TRBV5-1	TGCGCCAGCAGCTTGGAGCTAGCGGGGGGGGATGAGCAGTTCTTC	CASSLELAGGDEQFF
.	TRBJ2-2	.	TRBV6-4	TGTGCCAGCAGTGACTCACAGGACACCGGGGAGCTGTTTTTT	CASSDSQDTGELFF
.	TRBJ2-7	.	TRBV11-3	TGTGCCAGCACCACTAGAGATTGGTCAGGGGGGCCCTACGAGCAGTACTTC	CASTTRDWSGGPYEQYF
.	TRBJ2-7	.	TRBV11-2	TGTGCCACCCGGGAGCGGGTTGACTCCTACGAGCAGTACTTC	CATRERVDSYEQYF
.	TRBJ2-6	.	TRBV19	TGTGCCAGTAGTATAGGCACTAGCGGGGCCAACGTCCTGACTTTC	CASSIGTSGANVLTF
TRBD2	TRBJ2-5	.	TRBV4-1	TGCGCCAGCAGCCAAGCTGGACTAGCGGGTGGTTTAGAGACCCAGTACTTC	CASSQAGLAGGLETQYF
.	TRBJ1-5	.	TRBV28	TGTGCCAGCAGTTTGGACTGGATGGGGGGGAGCAATCAGCCCCAGCATTTT	CASSLDWMGGSNQPQHF
TRBD2	TRBJ2-1	once	TRBV5-5	TGTGCCAGCAGCTTGGGATCTAGCGGTAGCGGGGACTACAATGAGCAGTTCTTC	CASSLGSSGSGDYNEQFF
.	TRBJ2-7	.	TRBV7-8	TGTGCCAGCAGCATACAGGGAGCGGGGTACGAGCAGTACTTC	CASSIQGAGYEQYF
TRBD2	TRBJ2-5	.	TRBV11-2	TGTGCCAGCAGAGGGGCGGGAGCCTCCCTTTTAGATCAAGAGACCCAGTACTTC	CASRGAGASLLDQETQYF
.	TRBJ2-7	.	TRBV4-3	TGCGCCAGCAGCCAAGAAGAGGGATCCTACGAGCAGTACTTC	CASSQEEGSYEQYF
TRBD1	TRBJ1-3	.	TRBV6-6	TGTGCCAGCAGCCCGAAGACAGGGCCCTCTGGAAACACCATATATTTT	CASSPKTGPSGNTIYF
TRBD1	TRBJ2-5	many	TRBV6-1	TGTGCCAGCAGAGTACCAACAGGGGTGAGAGAGACCCAGTACTTC	CASRVPTGVRETQYF
.	TRBJ2-7	.	TRBV7-9	TGTGCCAGCAGCCAACAGGGCGTCAAAGGAATGTTC	CASSQQGVKGMF
TRBD2	TRBJ2-7	few	TRBV27	TGTGCCAGCACCCGATCCGGGACTAATTTGTTGGAGCAGTACTTC	CASTRSGTNLLEQYF
.	TRBJ2-7	.	TRBV7-9	TGTGCCAGCGCCGAAGCGGTCTCCTACGAGCAGTACTTC	CASAEAVSYEQYF
.	TRBJ2-1	few	TRBV25-1	TGTGCCAGCGGATACAATGAGCAGTTCTTC	CASGYNEQFF
.	TRBJ2-2	few	TRBV4-1	TGCGCCAGCAGCCAAGTTTTACAAGCGAACACCGGGGAGCTGTTTTTT	CASSQVLQANTGELFF
TRBD2	TRBJ2-1	.	TRBV9	TGTGCCAGCAGCGTAGAACCCCGCTCTAGCGGGAGAGGTAGCTCCAATGAGCAGTTCTTC	CASSVEPRSSGRGSSNEQFF
TRBD2	TRBJ2-7	.	TRBV28	TGTGCCAGCAGTCCGGGGGGGCTGGAGCAGTACTTC	CASSPGGLEQYF
.	TRBJ2-3	.	TRBV25-1	TGTGCCAGCAGTGAATGGGTGGCCTCTAGCACAGATACGCAGTATTTT	CASSEWVASSTDTQYF
TRBD2	TRBJ2-7	.	TRBV7-8	TGTGCCAGCAGCCTATTACGGGGGGGCTACGAGCAGTACTTC	CASSLLRGGYEQYF
.	TRBJ2-2	.	TRBV6-4	TGTGCCAGCAGTGACACTAACACCGGGGAGCTGTTTTTT	CASSDTNTGELFF
TRBD2	TRBJ2-7	.	TRBV6-5	TGTGCCAGCAGTCCACTCGGGGGGAATTACGAGCAGTACTTC	CASSPLGGNYEQYF
.	TRBJ2-5	.	TRBV11-2	TGTGCCAGCAGCCACCTAGGTGGCCAAGAGACCCAGTACTTC	CASSHLGGQETQYF
.	TRBJ2-6	medium-sized	TRBV4-3	TGCGCCAGCAGCCAAGATGGAACATCCGGGGCCAACGTCCTGACTTTC	CASSQDGTSGANVLTF
TRBD1	TRBJ2-7	few	TRBV6-5	TGTGCCAGCAGTTACGGACAGGATGTCTACGAGCAGTACTTC	CASSYGQDVYEQYF
TRBD1	TRBJ2-1	.	TRBV5-1	TGCGCCAGCAGCCTAGGGGGACAGGTCTACAATGAGCAGTTCTTC	CASSLGGQVYNEQFF
TRBD2	TRBJ2-6	.	TRBV9	TGTGCCAGCAGCGTAAATTTTATGGGAGGGCCTGGGGCCAACGTCCTGACTTTC	CASSVNFMGGPGANVLTF
TRBD1	TRBJ2-5	.	TRBV27	TGTGCCAGCAGCCCGGGACAGGGACGGGACGGTGAGACCCAGTACTTC	CASSPGQGRDGETQYF
.	TRBJ1-2	.	TRBV6-5	TGTGCCAGCAGGGACCCTTCTTTCTATGGCTACACCTTC	CASRDPSFYGYTF
.	TRBJ2-3	.	TRBV7-2	TGTGCCAGCGGCGGACAGTACACAGATACGCAGTATTTT	CASGGQYTDTQYF
.	TRBJ1-1	.	TRBV19	TGTGCCAGTAGTATCGGGCAATTCTGGACTGAAGCTTTCTTT	CASSIGQFWTEAFF
.	TRBJ2-6	.	TRBV5-1	TGCGCCAGCAGCTTGGGGGTGGGTTCAGGGGCCAACGTCCTGACTTTC	CASSLGVGSGANVLTF
.	TRBJ2-1	.	TRBV10-2	TGCGCCAGCAGTGGTGTAGTCTCACGAACAAGCTCCTACAATGAGCAGTTCTTC	CASSGVVSRTSSYNEQFF
TRBD1	TRBJ2-3	.	TRBV4-1	TGCGCCAGCAGCCAACTGACACAGGGGCCCTCAGATACGCAGTATTTT	CASSQLTQGPSDTQYF
.	TRBJ2-1	.	TRBV11-2	TGTGCCAGCAGCCTTAGACAAACTCCCTACAATGAGCAGTTCTTC	CASSLRQTPYNEQFF
.	TRBJ2-6	.	TRBV30	TGTGCCTGGCGGGAGAGGGGGCGGTCTGGGGCCAACGTCCTGACTTTC	CAWRERGRSGANVLTF
.	TRBJ1-1	.	TRBV6-5	TGTGCCAGCAGTTACGGGACTACTGACACTGAAGCTTTCTTT	CASSYGTTDTEAFF
.	TRBJ1-1	.	TRBV6-5	TGTGCCAGCAGTTACTCGGGCGGGGGAACTGAAGCTTTCTTT	CASSYSGGGTEAFF
TRBD2	TRBJ2-1	.	TRBV2	TGTGCCAGCAGCCAACTCCTAAGAACCGGGACTAGCGGTAATGAGCAGTTCTTC	CASSQLLRTGTSGNEQFF
.	TRBJ2-2	.	TRBV4-1	TGCGCCAGCAGCCGGCTGGTGGACACCGGGGAGCTGTTTTTT	CASSRLVDTGELFF
TRBD2	TRBJ2-7	.	TRBV15	TGTGCCACCAGCAGAGAGACTCCCTGGGGACTAGCGGGAGAACACGAGCAGTACTTC	CATSRETPWGLAGEHEQYF
TRBD2	TRBJ2-3	once	TRBV28	TGTGCCAGCAGTTTCCCTTGGGCGGGAGATTCAGATACGCAGTATTTT	CASSFPWAGDSDTQYF
.	TRBJ2-5	.	TRBV7-2	TGTGCCAGCAGCTTTCTAGGAAAGACCCAGTACTTC	CASSFLGKTQYF